A selection of T cell receptor beta chains follows, all from one sample in a study of blood T cell repertoires in COVID-19. TCRdb's copy holds only in-frame clones and misses some; the assay was immunoSEQ multiplex PCR. Of thousands of clones in the sample, 60% to 80% were seen once. Sequenced input: peripheral blood. The source of these receptors is a man in his sixties with acute or convalescent COVID-19. Both conserved end residues are trimmed from each CDR3.

TRBV5-4 ASSLGQGAGKLF
TRBV9 ASSAGLGGFGNQPQH
TRBV19 ASSSGTSGGTQY
TRBV18 ASSPEQGRTYYGYT
TRBV30 AWRTGSLPGGEQY
TRBV13 ASSLSGTGTNSPLH
TRBV9 ASSVGTVQETQY
TRBV6-2/TRBV6-3 ASSRYSGGAYNEQF
TRBV12-3/TRBV12-4 ASSLVQAPGAF
TRBV30 AWSADRGKTQY
TRBV28 ASRLGGFYNEQF
TRBV5-5 ASSLVGGRSTNTQY
TRBV30 AWSPNPGQGAVEQY
TRBV3-1/TRBV3-2 ASSQDHGVVTGELF
TRBV19 ASSPAEGSYQPQH
TRBV5-4 ASSLDREANYGYT
TRBV13 ASSPRPVGELF
TRBV5-4 ASRPGTGYEQY
TRBV6-1 ASSEVAGDYNEQF
TRBV18 ASSRGLANTEAF
TRBV29-1 SVSTGGNTEAF
TRBV7-2 ASSLHGAYSSYEQY
TRBV5-1 ASSLDVGLNTEAF
TRBV5-5 ASSKEHFNQPQH
TRBV6-5 ASFRIYTGPEAF
TRBV3-1/TRBV3-2 ASSQDRSGRQF
TRBV19 ASSIFGQGGGYT
TRBV19 ASSIGGTTWNTGELF
TRBV7-2 ASRDKSSYNSPLH
TRBV5-8 ASSFRRNMNTEAF
TRBV4-2 ASSQEAGSTDTQY
TRBV6-5 ASRGDRYTGELF
TRBV28 ASTGGANTEAF
TRBV18 ASSREGTGPINTEAF
TRBV5-1 ASSPMAGTPNEQY
TRBV30 AWSHGGSRQPQH
TRBV10-2 ASSAQGRDEQY
TRBV4-3 ASSQVVLTGTANSPLH
TRBV5-4 ASSLGPVSGGTGELF
TRBV10-1 ASSHSGGEAF
TRBV5-1 ASSSGQGDTDTQY
TRBV6-4 ASSDGLAGGDTQY
TRBV6-4 ASSEGGGGTDTQY
TRBV7-9 ASTHTGYQETQY
TRBV2 ASRLRQIDYEQY
TRBV7-9 ASSASQGTEAF
TRBV7-2 ASSSGQGFYATNEKLF
TRBV11-3 ASSRGQGYEQY
TRBV5-1 ASSYRQGAVDTQY
TRBV5-4 ASSLAGPSSYEQY
TRBV7-7 ASSTGMGNEQF
TRBV18 ASSPRSGGVTDTQY
TRBV29-1 SVDRRTGIYEQY